A single sample gave rise to the 22 T cell receptor beta chains below, sequenced in a study of radiation and T cells in renal cell carcinoma. The method was immunoSEQ multiplex PCR; TCRdb's version includes in-frame clones alone and lacks a portion of them. The table includes some 120,000 clones, 88% detected once. Indicated time point: blood 2 weeks post-SBRT. The sample's treatment: 15 Gy SBRT to primary tumor, nephrectomy 4 weeks later. The sample was blood, taken from a patient whose treatment included radiotherapy and nephrectomy. Receptor source: a woman between 65 and 79 years old with renal cell carcinoma.

The chain couples TRBV9 to TRBJ2-3, with D possibly matching TRBD2 (6 bases). Trimming left V 0 bases short and J 2 bases short, with 13 bases between. This CDR3 has 16 residues. Germline assignment: CDR1 SGDLS and CDR2 YYNGEE. CDR3 loop: CASSVGSSVITDTQYF. DNA for the CDR3: TGTGCCAGCAGCGTAGGATCTAGCGTGATCACAGATACGCAGTATTTT.

The J gene is TRBJ2-1, the V gene TRBV5-1, with D possibly TRBD1 on 6 matching bases. CDR1 and CDR2 from the germline V gene are SGHRS and YFSETQ. The V and J ends lost 3 bases and 1 base respectively, with 14 bases between them. The CDR3 is made up of 16 amino acids. The CDR3 sequence: CASSSNRGGSYNEQFF. CDR3 DNA: TGCGCCAGCAGCTCTAACAGAGGGGGATCCTACAATGAGCAGTTCTTC.

The gene calls are TRBV6-6 and TRBJ2-1; unclear D gene. Germline V lookup: CDR1 MNHNY, CDR2 SVGAGI (reference sequence). This CDR3 spans 12 amino acids. The V end was cut by 11 bases, the J end by 5 bases, with 13 bases between. CDR3 residues: CASSGVNNEQFF. In DNA form, the CDR3 reads TGTGCCTCGTCAGGAGTCAACAATGAGCAGTTCTTC.

This sequence joins TRBV5-6 and TRBJ1-1, with D unresolved. CDR1 and CDR2 from the germline V gene are SGHDT and YYEEEE. Trimming removed 0 bases at V and 6 bases at J, with 18 bases between. CDR3 length: 16 residues. The CDR3 spells CASSLERAPQRPEAFF. DNA of the CDR3: TGTGCCAGCAGCTTGGAAAGGGCCCCCCAACGACCTGAAGCTTTCTTT.

The gene calls are TRBV27 and TRBJ1-1, with 8 nucleotides matching TRBD1. Germline V gene sequence: CDR1 MNHEY, CDR2 SMNVEV (reference sequence). CDR3 size: 14 residues. The trim removed 5 bases at V and 3 bases at J, leaving 5 bases unmatched. In DNA form, the CDR3 reads TGTGCCAGCAGTCTACAGGGGGAGGACACTGAAGCTTTCTTT. Translation gives CASSLQGEDTEAFF.

This chain links TRBV4-1 with TRBJ2-1; 12 positions match TRBD2. Germline loops: CDR1 MGHRA, CDR2 YSYEKL. The CDR3 totals 17 residues. V lost 0 bases, J lost 8 bases, and 8 bases stayed unmatched. CDR3 loop: CASSQDVTSGGIDEQFF. CDR3 coding DNA: TGCGCCAGCAGCCAAGATGTCACTAGCGGGGGGATAGATGAGCAGTTCTTC.

The chain has TRBV9 and TRBJ2-3, with unresolved D. CDR3 length: 13 amino acids. Trimming left V 4 bases short and J 4 bases short, with 10 bases between. Germline V lookup: CDR1 SGDLS, CDR2 YYNGEE. The CDR3 spells CASSLSPPDTQYF. The CDR3 nucleotides are TGTGCCAGCAGCCTTAGCCCCCCAGATACGCAGTATTTT.

The chain joins TRBV21-1 to TRBJ1-3. TRBV21-1 is given as a pseudogene. The CDR3 is 14 residues long. In DNA form, the CDR3 reads TGTGCCAGCAGCAAGTTATTCCCTGGAAACACCATATATTTT. This gives the protein CASSKLFPGNTIYF.

The rearrangement joins TRBV30 to TRBJ2-3; no definite D call. The CDR3 is 11 amino acids. V was pared by 4 bases and J by 1 base, with 3 bases between. Germline V gene sequence: CDR1 GTSNPN, CDR2 SVGIG (reference sequence). The CDR3 protein is CAWTGTDTQYF. CDR3 in DNA: TGTGCCTGGACCGGCACAGATACGCAGTATTTT.

J is TRBJ2-7 and V is TRBV30, with 9 nucleotides matching TRBD1. The germline CDR1 and CDR2 sequences are GTSNPN and SVGIG (reference sequence). J was trimmed by 1 base and V by 3 bases; bases with no gene match: 7. The CDR3 loop spans 15 amino acids. The CDR3 loop reads CAWRAPGQGSYEQYF. CDR3 sequence (DNA): TGTGCCTGGAGGGCCCCCGGACAGGGGTCCTACGAGCAGTACTTC.

The chain recombines TRBV28 with TRBJ1-6; D gene ambiguous. The germline V gene encodes CDR1 MDHEN and CDR2 SYDVKM. V gave up 7 bases and J gave up 8 bases, with 9 bases separating them. The CDR3 runs to 12 residues. In DNA form, the CDR3 reads TGTGCCAGCACCATGGAATATTCACCCCTCCACTTT. Protein sequence: CASTMEYSPLHF.

This chain uses TRBV6-5 with TRBJ1-3; TRBD1 aligns across 9 bases. The CDR3 length is 15 residues. In germline, CDR1 is MNHEY, CDR2 SVGAGI. Trimming at V came to 6 bases and at J to 3 bases, leaving 6 bases not matched to a gene. This CDR3 is CASRKQGAVGNTIYF. Written as DNA, the CDR3 is TGTGCCAGCAGAAAACAGGGGGCAGTTGGAAACACCATATATTTT.

This sequence joins TRBV27 and TRBJ1-2; D possibly corresponds to TRBD1 (6 bases). V gave up 8 bases and J gave up 5 bases, with 18 bases separating them. From germline, CDR1 is MNHEY and CDR2 SMNVEV (reference sequence). The CDR3 is 14 residues long. CDR3 residues: CASGQFLRPYGYTF. The CDR3 nucleotides read TGTGCCAGCGGACAGTTCTTACGCCCTTATGGCTACACCTTC.

V gene TRBV10-2 combines with J gene TRBJ2-4; perhaps TRBD1 as D (5 bases). CDR1 is WSHSY, CDR2 SAAADI, per germline. V lost 4 bases to trimming and J lost 2 bases, with 9 bases between them. This CDR3 region has 14 residues. CDR3 amino acids: CASSGGQSKNIQYF. DNA for the CDR3: TGCGCCAGCAGTGGTGGACAATCCAAAAACATTCAGTACTTC.

The CDR3 DNA sequence: TGTGCCAGCTCACCACGCCCCGTGGCAGGGGGAGTTGATACGCAGTATTTT. Translation gives CASSPRPVAGGVDTQYF. The chain employs TRBV18 and TRBJ2-3, with 7 bases lining up with TRBD1. CDR1 is KGHSH and CDR2 is LQKENI in the germline V gene. The length of the CDR3 is 17 residues. V dropped 1 base and J dropped 6; count of bases not matched to a gene: 13.

V gene TRBV20-1 combines with J gene TRBJ2-7; D possibly matches TRBD1 or TRBD2 (7 bases each). The V end was cut by 6 bases, the J end by 7 bases, with 13 bases between. Germline CDR1 DFQATT, CDR2 SNEGSKA (reference sequence). There are 11 residues in the CDR3. For the CDR3, the DNA is TGCAGTGCAAACAGGGGAGGGGAGCAGTACTTC. It yields the protein CSANRGGEQYF.

The gene calls are TRBV5-1 and TRBJ2-7, with 7 positions matching TRBD1. Trimming at V came to 2 bases and at J to 3 bases, leaving 5 bases not matched to a gene. CDR1 and CDR2 from the germline V gene are SGHRS and YFSETQ. CDR3 length: 14 residues. CDR3: CASSFGQVNYEQYF. As DNA, the CDR3 is TGCGCCAGCAGCTTCGGACAGGTTAACTACGAGCAGTACTTC. Looking up the rest from reference TRBV5-1 and TRBJ2-7 gives the full variable domain: KAGVTQTPRYLIKTRGQQVTLSCSPISGHRSVSWYQQTPGQGLQFLFEYFSETQRNKGNFPGRFSGRQFSNSRSEMNVSTLELGDSALYLCASSFGQVNYEQYFGPGTRLTVT.

This chain uses TRBV4-3 with TRBJ2-2; 10 bases agree with TRBD2. The CDR3 covers 15 residues. With 0 bases clipped from V and 6 bases from J, the junction kept 1 base outside the gene matches. Per the germline V gene, CDR1 is LGHNA and CDR2 is YSLEER. The chain's CDR3 is CASSQELAGAGELFF. DNA of the CDR3: TGCGCCAGCAGCCAAGAGCTAGCGGGGGCCGGGGAGCTGTTTTTT.

The chain combines TRBV30 with TRBJ1-3; D remains unclear. V lost 8 bases to trimming and J lost 9 bases, with 14 bases between them. The CDR3 spans 11 residues. In germline, CDR1 is GTSNPN, CDR2 SVGIG (reference sequence). The CDR3, as DNA: TGTGCCAGTTTGACCCCGACCACCATATATTTT. This translates into CASLTPTTIYF.

The genes are TRBV7-9 and TRBJ1-1, with D unclear. There are 13 residues in the CDR3. Germline V gene lookup returns CDR1 SEHNR and CDR2 FQNEAQ (reference sequence). V was trimmed by 2 bases and J by 3 bases, leaving 7 bases between them. CDR3 in DNA: TGTGCCAGCAGCTTAAAGGCAGACACTGAAGCTTTCTTT. Its translation is CASSLKADTEAFF. Using reference TRBV7-9 and TRBJ1-1 for the parts outside the CDR3, the full variable domain is DTGVSQNPRHKITKRGQNVTFRCDPISEHNRLYWYRQTLGQGPEFLTYFQNEAQLEKSRLLSDRFSAERPKGSFSTLEIQRTEQGDSAMYLCASSLKADTEAFFGQGTRLTVV.

This rearrangement joins TRBV5-1 to TRBJ1-1; 9 bases are shared with TRBD1. After removal of 0 bases from V and 12 bases from J, the junction contained 15 bases not matched to a gene. Germline assignment: CDR1 SGHRS and CDR2 YFSETQ. This CDR3 contains 16 residues. The chain's CDR3 is CASSLGGTGTRRRSFF. DNA of the CDR3: TGCGCCAGCAGCTTGGGGGGGACAGGGACCCGAAGGAGATCTTTCTTT. The variable domain in full, with the rest retrieved from reference TRBV5-1 and TRBJ1-1, is KAGVTQTPRYLIKTRGQQVTLSCSPISGHRSVSWYQQTPGQGLQFLFEYFSETQRNKGNFPGRFSGRQFSNSRSEMNVSTLELGDSALYLCASSLGGTGTRRRSFFGQGTRLTVV.

The rearrangement uses TRBV11-3 and TRBJ2-2; D perhaps matches TRBD2 (6 bases). Looked up from germline, CDR1 is SGHNT and CDR2 is YENEEA. V lost 5 bases and J 6 bases, leaving 13 bases between the germline ends. This CDR3 comprises 14 residues. CDR3 loop: CASSPTWGAGELFF. CDR3 coding DNA: TGTGCCAGCAGCCCGACGTGGGGGGCCGGGGAGCTGTTTTTT. The full variable domain, in which reference TRBV11-3 and TRBJ2-2 provide the parts outside the CDR3, is EAGVVQSPRYKIIEKKQPVAFWCNPISGHNTLYWYLQNLGQGPELLIRYENEEAVDDSQLPKDRFSAERLKGVDSTLKIQPAELGDSAVYLCASSPTWGAGELFFGEGSRLTVL.